One T cell receptor beta chain is described in this entry. This entry is derived from a study of T cells in Graves' hyperthyroidism and ophthalmopathy. RNA transcripts were the template for amplifying TCR beta CDR3 regions. First-round RT-PCR with HTBI primers amplified the TCR CDR3 region. TCRdb analysed the multiplex PCR reads with MiXCR anew, one entry per CDR3 protein. The table lists under 450,000 distinct CDR3 sequences, about a sixth of them singletons, with around 35% in the top ten. The CDR3 is 13 residues long. Germline assignment: CDR1 MNHGY and CDR2 SVAAGI. Trimming pared 4 bases from V and 8 bases from J, leaving 12 bases between.

This sequence originates from a woman aged 25 to 39 with Graves' hyperthyroidism that later progressed to Graves' ophthalmopathy. The sequencing sample was made of blood. This sequence joins TRBV6-9 and TRBJ2-1; tentatively, D is TRBD1 (6 bases). The CDR3 region is CASSSGPGDEQFF. The CDR3 bases are TGTGCCAGCAGTTCGGGGCCAGGGGATGAGCAGTTCTTC.